This TCR beta chain was profiled in a study of PD-1 blockade in classical Hodgkin lymphoma. The count of this clone is one. Measured with immunoSEQ multiplex PCR; TCRdb has only the in-frame clones, and not every one. The sample consists of some 10,000 clones, roughly three quarters of them appearing once. Each patient relapsed following autologous stem cell transplantation, and prior brentuximab vedotin exposure differed. The patients, who had relapsed/refractory classical Hodgkin lymphoma, achieved best responses of complete response, partial response or progressive disease. V lost 6 bases to trimming and J lost 0 bases, with 8 bases between them. CDR3 length: 13 amino acids. Germline V gene data show CDR1 as WNHNN and CDR2 as SYGVQD (reference sequence).

This material consisted of peripheral blood mononuclear cells (PBMCs), taken before the second cycle of nivolumab. The clonotype was recovered from a human donor with classical Hodgkin lymphoma. This chain links TRBV10-1 with TRBJ1-1, with D possibly TRBD1 on 5 matching bases. In DNA form, the CDR3 reads TGCGCCAGCAGGGACAACCTGAACACTGAAGCTTTCTTT. This codes for CASRDNLNTEAFF.